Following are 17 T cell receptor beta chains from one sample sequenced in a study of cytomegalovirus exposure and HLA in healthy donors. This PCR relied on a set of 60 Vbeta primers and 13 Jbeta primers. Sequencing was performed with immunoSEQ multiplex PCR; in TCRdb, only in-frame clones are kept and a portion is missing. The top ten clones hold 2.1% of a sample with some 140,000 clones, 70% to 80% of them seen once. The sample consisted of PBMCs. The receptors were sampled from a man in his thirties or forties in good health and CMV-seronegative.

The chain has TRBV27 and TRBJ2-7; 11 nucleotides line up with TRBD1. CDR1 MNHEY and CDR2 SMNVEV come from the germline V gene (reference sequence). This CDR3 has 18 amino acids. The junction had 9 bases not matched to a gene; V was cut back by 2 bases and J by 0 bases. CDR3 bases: TGTGCCAGCAGTTTAACCGGGACAGGGGGTCCCCTCTCCTACGAGCAGTACTTC. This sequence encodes CASSLTGTGGPLSYEQYF.

CDR3 sequence reads: CASSPDREDEKLFF. In DNA form, the CDR3 reads TGCGCCAGCAGCCCGGACAGGGAAGATGAAAAACTGTTTTTT. The chain employs TRBV5-1 and TRBJ1-4, with TRBD1 identical over 8 bases. V lost 4 bases and J lost 6; bases outside the gene matches: 5. The CDR3 totals 14 residues. CDR1 is SGHRS, CDR2 YFSETQ, per germline.

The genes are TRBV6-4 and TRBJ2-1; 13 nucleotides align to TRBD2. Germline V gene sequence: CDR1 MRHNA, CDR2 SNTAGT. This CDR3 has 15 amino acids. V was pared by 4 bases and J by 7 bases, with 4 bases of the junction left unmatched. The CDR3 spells CASSVTSGGANEQFF. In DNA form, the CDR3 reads TGTGCCAGCAGTGTAACTAGCGGGGGGGCGAATGAGCAGTTCTTC.

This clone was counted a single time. This chain's CDR3 is CASSEGNDNEQFF. The CDR3, as DNA: TGTGCCAGCAGCGAGGGGAATGACAATGAGCAGTTCTTC. The genes are TRBV9 and TRBJ2-1, with TRBD1 as a possible D gene (5 bases). Germline lookup yields CDR1 SGDLS and CDR2 YYNGEE. Between the trimmed V and J ends, which lost 3 bases and 5 bases, there was a span of 9 bases. CDR3 length: 13 amino acids.

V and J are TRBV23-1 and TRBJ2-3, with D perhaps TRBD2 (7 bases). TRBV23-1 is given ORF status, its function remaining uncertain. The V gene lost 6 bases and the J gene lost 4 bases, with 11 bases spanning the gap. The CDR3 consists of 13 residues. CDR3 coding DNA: TGCGCCAGCAGAAGGGGGGGTGCAGATACGCAGTATTTT. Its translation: CASRRGGADTQYF.

The CDR3 nucleotides read TGTGCCAGGACAGGAGCCCCCGGGTACGAGCAGTACTTC. It specifies CARTGAPGYEQYF. The chain combines TRBV2 with TRBJ2-7; TRBD1 is a possible D gene (6 bases). The CDR3 consists of 13 residues. V was cut by 9 bases and J by 4 bases, with 16 bases left in between. Germline V gives CDR1 SNHLY, CDR2 FYNNEI.

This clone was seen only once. CDR3 nucleotide sequence: TGTGCCAGCAGCTTAGAGGGGACAGCTAATTCACCCCTCCACTTT. The encoded protein is CASSLEGTANSPLHF. The chain couples TRBV7-9 to TRBJ1-6; TRBD1 agrees at 7 bases. CDR1 is SEHNR, CDR2 FQNEAQ, per germline (reference sequence). J was trimmed by 6 bases and V by 1 base; bases with no gene match: 3. The CDR3 has 15 residues.

CDR3 DNA: TGTGCCAGCAGTCCTTTAATCTATCAAGAGACCCAGTACTTC. Amino acids: CASSPLIYQETQYF. The chain carries TRBV7-9 and TRBJ2-5; D unclear. Germline V lookup: CDR1 SEHNR, CDR2 FQNEAQ (reference sequence). The CDR3 spans 14 residues. V shed 6 bases and J shed 2 bases, with 13 bases lying between them.

CDR3 bases: TGTGCCAGCACCGACGGGGGGAACACAGATACGCAGTATTTT. Amino acid sequence: CASTDGGNTDTQYF. The chain joins TRBV27 to TRBJ2-3; 7 positions agree with TRBD2. Germline V gene sequence: CDR1 MNHEY, CDR2 SMNVEV (reference sequence). CDR3 size: 14 residues. Losses at the gene ends were 7 bases for V and 2 bases for J; bases not matched to a gene: 6.

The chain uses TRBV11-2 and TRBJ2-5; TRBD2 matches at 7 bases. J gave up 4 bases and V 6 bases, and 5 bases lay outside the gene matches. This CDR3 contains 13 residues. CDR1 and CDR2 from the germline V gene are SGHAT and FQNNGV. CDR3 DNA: TGTGCCAGCAGTTCCGGGGGGAGAGAGACCCAGTACTTC. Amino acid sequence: CASSSGGRETQYF.

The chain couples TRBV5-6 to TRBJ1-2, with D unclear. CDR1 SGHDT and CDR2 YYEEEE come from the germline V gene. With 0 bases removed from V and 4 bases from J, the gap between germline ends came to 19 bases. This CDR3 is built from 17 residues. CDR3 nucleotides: TGTGCCAGCAGCTTGGGGCCGCTTATGGGCCCCACCTATGGCTACACCTTC. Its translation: CASSLGPLMGPTYGYTF.

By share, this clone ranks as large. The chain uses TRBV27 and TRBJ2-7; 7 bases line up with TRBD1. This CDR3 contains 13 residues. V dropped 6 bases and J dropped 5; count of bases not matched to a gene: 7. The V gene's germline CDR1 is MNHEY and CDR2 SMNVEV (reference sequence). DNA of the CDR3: TGTGCCAGCAGAACAGGGGCGACGAACGAGCAGTACTTC. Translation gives CASRTGATNEQYF.

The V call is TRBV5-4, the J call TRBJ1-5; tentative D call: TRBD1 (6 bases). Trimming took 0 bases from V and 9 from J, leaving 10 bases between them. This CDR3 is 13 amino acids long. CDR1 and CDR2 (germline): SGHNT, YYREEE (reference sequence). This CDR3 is CASSLDRERPQHF. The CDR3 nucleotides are TGTGCCAGCAGCTTGGACAGGGAGAGGCCCCAGCATTTT. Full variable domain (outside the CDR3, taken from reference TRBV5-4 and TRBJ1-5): ETGVTQSPTHLIKTRGQQVTLRCSSQSGHNTVSWYQQALGQGPQFIFQYYREEENGRGNFPPRFSGLQFPNYSSELNVNALELDDSALYLCASSLDRERPQHFGDGTRLSIL.

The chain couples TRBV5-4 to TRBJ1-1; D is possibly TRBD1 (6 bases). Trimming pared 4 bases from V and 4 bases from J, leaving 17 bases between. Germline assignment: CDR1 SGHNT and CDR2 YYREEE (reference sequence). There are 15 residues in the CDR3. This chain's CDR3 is CASSAGASWGTEAFF. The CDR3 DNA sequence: TGTGCCAGCAGCGCGGGGGCATCCTGGGGCACTGAAGCTTTCTTT.

CDR3 protein: CAISESKSVSRNGYTF. CDR3 sequence (DNA): TGTGCCATCAGTGAGTCGAAATCGGTGTCTAGGAATGGCTACACCTTC. The chain is built from TRBV10-3 and TRBJ1-2; no clear D gene. The germline V and J ends were trimmed by 0 bases and 6 bases, with 17 bases remaining between them. CDR1 ENHRY and CDR2 SYGVKD come from the germline V gene. The CDR3 runs 16 residues.

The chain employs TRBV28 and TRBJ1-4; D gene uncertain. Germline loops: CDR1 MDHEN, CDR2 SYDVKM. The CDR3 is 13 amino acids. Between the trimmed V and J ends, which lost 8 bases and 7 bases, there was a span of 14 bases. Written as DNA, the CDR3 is TGTGCCAGCCTTTCCTCGGAGCGTGAAAAACTGTTTTTT. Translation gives CASLSSEREKLFF. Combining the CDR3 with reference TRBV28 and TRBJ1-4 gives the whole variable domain DVKVTQSSRYLVKRTGEKVFLECVQDMDHENMFWYRQDPGLGLRLIYFSYDVKMKEKGDIPEGYSVSREKKERFSLILESASTNQTSMYLCASLSSEREKLFFGSGTQLSVL.

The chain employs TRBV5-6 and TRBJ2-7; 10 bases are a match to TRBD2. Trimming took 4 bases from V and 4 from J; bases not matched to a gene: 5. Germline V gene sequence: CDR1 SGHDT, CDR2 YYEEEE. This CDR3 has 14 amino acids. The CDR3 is CASSTSGGAYEQYF. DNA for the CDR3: TGTGCCAGCAGCACAAGCGGGGGGGCATACGAGCAGTACTTC.